A selection of T cell receptor beta chains follows, all from one sample in a study of T-cell memory formation after mild COVID-19. TCRdb re-called the 5' RACE reads with MiXCR, one entry per CDR3 protein. This table has 110,000 or so distinct CDR3 sequences, around a fifth appearing once. The sequenced sample consisted of PBMCs or a T cell subset sorted from them (not recorded which). All receptors derive from a man aged 18-30 years who had mild COVID-19 (a few samples of this study predate the infection). Cell type and time point are not known. Each CDR3 is given with its conserved first and last residue. D genes are given only for firm matches. Some rows have no size entry. The others give once, few or many, or a class for an expanded clone.

D	size	J	V	DNA	CDR3
TRBD2	few	TRBJ2-3	TRBV12-3/TRBV12-4	TGTGCCAGCAGTTTACGTTTGCGGGGGGCCGTGGCAGATACGCAGTATTTT	CASSLRLRGAVADTQYF
-	few	TRBJ1-1	TRBV2	TGCCTTTCGTCCTCGAACACTGAAGCTTTCTTT	CLSSSNTEAFF
TRBD1	-	TRBJ1-2	TRBV7-6	TGTGCCAGCAGCCGACTTGACAGGGCAGGACTCTCTGGCTACACCTTC	CASSRLDRAGLSGYTF
-	-	TRBJ2-7	TRBV10-3	TGTGCCATCGGGACACTTACATACGAGCAGTACTTC	CAIGTLTYEQYF
TRBD1	-	TRBJ2-5	TRBV7-9	TGTGCCAGCAGTAAATACCTGGGACAGGCCCCAGCCCAGTACTTC	CASSKYLGQAPAQYF
TRBD1	-	TRBJ1-2	TRBV11-2	TGTGCCAGCAGCTCCCCGGGACAGGAGATTACCTTC	CASSSPGQEITF
-	-	TRBJ1-5	TRBV29-1	TGCAGCGCAGCAGCCCAGGGGAAGTTCTATCAGCCCCAGCATTTT	CSAAAQGKFYQPQHF
TRBD2	-	TRBJ2-3	TRBV7-8	TGTGCCAGCATCCCCGGGGGGGAGGCGACAGATACGCAGTATTTT	CASIPGGEATDTQYF
-	-	TRBJ1-1	TRBV4-1	TGCGCCAGCAGTCCCACTTCAGTGAACACTGAAGCTTTCTTT	CASSPTSVNTEAFF
-	few	TRBJ2-5	TRBV5-1	TGCGCCAGCAGCTTAACTGGGATCGAGACCCAGTACTTC	CASSLTGIETQYF
-	few	TRBJ2-1	TRBV10-3	TGTGCCATCAGTGAGGGGGGCGAGCAGTTCTTC	CAISEGGEQFF
-	-	TRBJ2-3	TRBV9	TGTGCCAGCAGCGTGGTAGGGGGCACAGATACGCAGTATTTT	CASSVVGGTDTQYF
TRBD1	-	TRBJ2-2	TRBV15	TGTGCCACCAGCAGAGGAGAGACAGGGACGAGGACCGGGGAGCTGTCTTTT	CATSRGETGTRTGELSF
-	few	TRBJ1-2	TRBV7-2	TGTGCCAGCAGCTCGGACAGCCTCTATGGCTACACCTTC	CASSSDSLYGYTF
-	few	TRBJ2-1	TRBV4-3	TGCGCCAGCAGCCAAGATGGGAGATCGGCAGACGAGCAGTTCTTC	CASSQDGRSADEQFF
TRBD1	-	TRBJ1-3	TRBV7-6	TGTGCCAGCAGCCCCCGGGACAGGGGGCTCTCGTTTTCTGGAAACACCATATATTTT	CASSPRDRGLSFSGNTIYF
-	-	TRBJ1-1	TRBV5-5	TGTGCCAGCAGCCAAAATACGGGGAACACTGAAGCTTTCTTT	CASSQNTGNTEAFF
TRBD1	-	TRBJ2-7	TRBV4-3	TGCGCCAGCAGCCAAGAGGCCGGGACAGGGGCTTCCTACGAGCAGTACTTC	CASSQEAGTGASYEQYF
-	-	TRBJ1-6	TRBV4-3	TGCGCCAGCAGCCAAGACGGGGTTAGCGGAGAGCCCCTCCACTTT	CASSQDGVSGEPLHF
TRBD2	-	TRBJ2-3	TRBV3-1	TGTGCCAGCAGCCAAGAGGGAGCGGGGGGCCGCACAGATACGCAGTATTTT	CASSQEGAGGRTDTQYF